This T cell receptor (beta chain) is drawn from a study of PD-1 blockade in classical Hodgkin lymphoma (dated by TCRdb to 2020 to 2021). With regard to the full study: Nivolumab dosing was 3 mg/kg intravenously every 2 weeks, continuing until either disease progression or unacceptable toxicity. The study used TCR beta sequencing and CyTOF to define a peripheral blood immune signature of response to PD-1 blockade in classical Hodgkin lymphoma. Here is what the overall study found, with its caveats: By C4D1, a significant rise was seen in CD4+ TCR diversity but not in CD8+ TCR diversity (p=0.0027 vs p=0.16), and the rise was most apparent among complete responders (p=0.02). Only a single clinical trial cohort was studied, and what caused the repertoire differences, possibly disease activity or prior therapy, remained undefined. Baseline diversity similar to that of newly diagnosed patients was observed in trial patients achieving complete response, whereas significantly lower diversity was observed in partial responders and progressors. Baseline TCR diversity was reported as lower in newly diagnosed patients than in healthy donors, and lower still in relapsed/refractory patients. Patients starting nivolumab less than 1 year after ASCT had lower diversity and were excluded from later analyses to avoid confounding by immune reconstitution.

Trimming accounts for 4 bases at V and 4 bases at J, while the number of junction bases matched to no gene is 6. From a lookup of the germline V gene, CDR1 and CDR2 are LGHNA and YNFKEQ. There are 15 amino acids in the CDR3, from cysteine to phenylalanine inclusive. The sequence is cut down to CDR3 DNA, 45 bases in frame from base 1. The sample's time point label, decoded: cycle 4 day 1 (C4D1), after five to seven weeks of nivolumab. Relapse after autologous stem cell transplantation had occurred in all trial patients, and cohorts A, B and C were distinguished by prior brentuximab vedotin exposure. The trial cohort was composed of about 53 patients with relapsed/refractory classical Hodgkin lymphoma, for whom complete response, partial response or progressive disease was recorded as best overall response. In the multi-cohort phase II CheckMate 205 trial, trial patients received single-agent nivolumab. An independent review committee assessed best overall response by applying the 2007 International Working Group response criteria. Trial PBMCs were collected just before the start of nivolumab (C1D1) and during therapy at cycle 2 day 1 and cycle 4 day 1. Peripheral blood was collected in 8 mL Vacutainer Cell Preparation Tubes, from which PBMCs were isolated by centrifugation and then cryopreserved.

As to this clone: The target of this receptor is not known. Per-nucleotide qualities are absent, and no much larger clonotype sits a single base away.

Genomic DNA was isolated using the Qiagen DNeasy kit from unsorted PBMCs as well as from negatively selected CD4+ and CD8+ fractions. Amplification of TCR beta CDR3 regions was done by immunoSEQ multiplex PCR with primers that anneal to V and J segments. A synthetic immune receptor repertoire was used to minimize amplification bias, and any residual bias was removed computationally once sequencing was done. In the source study's methods: Custom Python scripts were used to quantify repertoire diversity as the Shannon entropy index. Unsorted, CD4+ and CD8+ repertoires were analyzed separately, except in combined analyses where CD4+ and CD8+ sequences were merged in silico. Clonal expansion was defined as at least a 2-fold frequency increase after treatment relative to C1D1, with a pseudocount of 0.5 for undetected baseline clones. Singleton clones were defined as clones with 0 or 1 copy at C1D1, and non-singleton clones were defined as clones with 2 or more copies. Clones expanded in unsorted samples were annotated as CD4+, CD8+ or unknown by matching protein sequences in sorted samples from the same patient. Wilcoxon tests on paired samples were used to test diversity changes from C1D1 to C4D1. Not all clones reach the TCRdb copy of this immuneACCESS table, which keeps in-frame sequences only. Checked studies attribute under half of the gap to unresolved V genes and leave the rest unexplained. For V, J and clone size, that table is used; D and trimming come from the DNA. The sample table lists 41,000 or so clones, 69% of them with a count of one. Approximately 2.4% of the sample comes from the top ten.

The sequence was obtained from a human donor with classical Hodgkin lymphoma. The sample here was peripheral blood mononuclear cells (PBMCs), taken before the fourth cycle of nivolumab. Recombination connected TRBV4-2 to TRBJ2-1, with 8 junctional bases fitting TRBD2. The DNA sequence is as follows: TGTGCCAGCAGCCGTAGCGGGGAACTATACAATGAGCAGTTCTTC. The resulting protein is CASSRSGELYNEQFF.